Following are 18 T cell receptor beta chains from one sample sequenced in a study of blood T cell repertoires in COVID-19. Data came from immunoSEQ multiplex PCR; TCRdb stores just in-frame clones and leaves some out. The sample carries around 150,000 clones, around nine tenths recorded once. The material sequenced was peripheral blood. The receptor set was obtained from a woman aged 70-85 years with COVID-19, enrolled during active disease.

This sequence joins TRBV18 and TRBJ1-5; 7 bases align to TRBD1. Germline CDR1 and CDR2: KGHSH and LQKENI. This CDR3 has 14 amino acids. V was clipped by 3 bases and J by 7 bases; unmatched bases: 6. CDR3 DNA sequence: TGTGCCAGCTCACCTGGGCAGGGGGGCCAGCCCCAGCATTTT. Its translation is CASSPGQGGQPQHF.

CDR3 DNA sequence: TGCGCCAGCAGCCAAGAAAAAGGGGCTTCCCGCACTGAAGCTTTCTTT. Translation gives CASSQEKGASRTEAFF. This chain joins TRBV4-1 and TRBJ1-1, with D possibly TRBD1 on 5 matching bases. Trimming shortened V by 0 bases and J by 4 bases, and 15 bases separated the two germline ends. The CDR3 loop spans 16 amino acids. Germline values: CDR1 MGHRA, CDR2 YSYEKL.

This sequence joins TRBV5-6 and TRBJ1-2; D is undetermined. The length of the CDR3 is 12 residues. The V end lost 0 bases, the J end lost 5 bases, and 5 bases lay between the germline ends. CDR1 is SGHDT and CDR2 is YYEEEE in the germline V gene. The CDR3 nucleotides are TGTGCCAGCAGCTTGGAGACATATGGCTACACCTTC. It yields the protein CASSLETYGYTF.

CDR3: CAISKPDPGLAGVHDTQYF. CDR3 coding DNA: TGTGCCATCAGCAAACCTGATCCGGGACTAGCGGGCGTGCATGATACGCAGTATTTT. This chain uses TRBV10-3 with TRBJ2-3, with 12 positions matching TRBD2. The CDR3 totals 19 residues. In germline, CDR1 is ENHRY, CDR2 SYGVKD. V shed 6 bases and J 6 bases; nucleotides not matched to a gene: 19.

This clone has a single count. CDR3 DNA sequence: TGCAGCGTTGAAGATGGCCGTCGGGGGTACTACGAGCAGTACTTC. Protein: CSVEDGRRGYYEQYF. The gene calls are TRBV29-1 and TRBJ2-7; D might be TRBD2 (6 bases). The CDR3 is made up of 15 amino acids. Trimming shortened V by 0 bases and J by 3 bases, and 15 bases separated the two germline ends. In germline, CDR1 is SQVTM, CDR2 ANQGSEA.

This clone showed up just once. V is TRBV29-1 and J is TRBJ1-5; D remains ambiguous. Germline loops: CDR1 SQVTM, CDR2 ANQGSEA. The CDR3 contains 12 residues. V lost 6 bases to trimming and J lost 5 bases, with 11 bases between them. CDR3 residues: CSVGSADQPQHF. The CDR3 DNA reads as TGCAGCGTCGGGAGCGCGGATCAGCCCCAGCATTTT.

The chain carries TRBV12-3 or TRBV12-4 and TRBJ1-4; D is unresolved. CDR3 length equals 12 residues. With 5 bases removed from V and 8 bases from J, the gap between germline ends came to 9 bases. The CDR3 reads CASSLAKEKLFF. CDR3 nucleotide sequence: TGTGCCAGCAGTCTGGCCAAGGAAAAACTGTTTTTT.

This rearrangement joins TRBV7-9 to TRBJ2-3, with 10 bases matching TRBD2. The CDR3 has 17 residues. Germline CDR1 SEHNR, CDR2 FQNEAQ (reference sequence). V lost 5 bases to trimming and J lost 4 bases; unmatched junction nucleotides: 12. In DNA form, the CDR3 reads TGTGCCAGCAGCCAGAGCTCTGGGACTAGCGTTGCAGATACGCAGTATTTT. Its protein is CASSQSSGTSVADTQYF. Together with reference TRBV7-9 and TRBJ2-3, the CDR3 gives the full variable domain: DTGVSQNPRHKITKRGQNVTFRCDPISEHNRLYWYRQTLGQGPEFLTYFQNEAQLEKSRLLSDRFSAERPKGSFSTLEIQRTEQGDSAMYLCASSQSSGTSVADTQYFGPGTRLTVL.

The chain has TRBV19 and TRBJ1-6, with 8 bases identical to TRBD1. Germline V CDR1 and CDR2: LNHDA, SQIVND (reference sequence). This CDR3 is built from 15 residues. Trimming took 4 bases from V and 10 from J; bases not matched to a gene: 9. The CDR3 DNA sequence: TGTGCCAGTAGTACGGCGTCGGGACAGGCCTCACCCCTCCACTTT. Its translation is CASSTASGQASPLHF.

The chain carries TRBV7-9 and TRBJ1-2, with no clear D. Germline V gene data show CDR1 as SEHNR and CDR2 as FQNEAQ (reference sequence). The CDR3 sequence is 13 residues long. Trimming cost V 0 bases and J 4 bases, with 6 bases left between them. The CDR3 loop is CASSLARGYGYTF. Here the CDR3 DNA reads TGTGCCAGCAGCTTAGCTCGGGGCTATGGCTACACCTTC.

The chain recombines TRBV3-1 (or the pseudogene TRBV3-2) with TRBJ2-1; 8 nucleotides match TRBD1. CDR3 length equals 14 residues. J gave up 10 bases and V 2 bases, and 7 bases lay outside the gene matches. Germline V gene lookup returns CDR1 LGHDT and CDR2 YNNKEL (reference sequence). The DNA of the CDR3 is TGTGCCAGCAGCCAATCGCAGGGGGCGGGAGAGCAGTTCTTC. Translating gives CASSQSQGAGEQFF.

The CDR3 protein is CASSLRTRVELFF. The CDR3 DNA is TGTGCCAGCAGTTTACGGACGCGGGTAGAGCTGTTTTTT. The J gene is TRBJ2-2, the V gene TRBV28; perhaps TRBD2 as D (5 bases). Germline V CDR1 and CDR2: MDHEN, SYDVKM. The V and J ends lost 2 bases and 11 bases respectively, with 12 bases between them. CDR3 length: 13 amino acids.

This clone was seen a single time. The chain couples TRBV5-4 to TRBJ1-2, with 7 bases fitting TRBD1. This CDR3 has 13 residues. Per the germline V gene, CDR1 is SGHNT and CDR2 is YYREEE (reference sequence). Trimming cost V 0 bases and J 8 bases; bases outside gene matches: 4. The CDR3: CASSLGQGGGYTF. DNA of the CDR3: TGTGCCAGCAGCTTGGGACAGGGTGGAGGCTACACCTTC.

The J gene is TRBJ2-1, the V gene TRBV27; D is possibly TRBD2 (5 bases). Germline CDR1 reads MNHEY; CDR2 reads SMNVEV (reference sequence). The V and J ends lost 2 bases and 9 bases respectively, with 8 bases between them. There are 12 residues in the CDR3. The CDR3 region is CASSLPGSEQFF. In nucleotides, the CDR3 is TGTGCCAGCAGTTTACCGGGGAGTGAGCAGTTCTTC.

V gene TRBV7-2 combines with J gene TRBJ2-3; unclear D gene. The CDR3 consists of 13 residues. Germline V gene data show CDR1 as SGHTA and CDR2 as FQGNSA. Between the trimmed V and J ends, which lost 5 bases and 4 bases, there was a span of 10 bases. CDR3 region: CASSLGYADTQYF. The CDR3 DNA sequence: TGTGCCAGCAGCCTGGGCTACGCAGATACGCAGTATTTT.

The CDR3 DNA reads TGTGCCAGCAGCTCCTCCTCCGGGACATTGGAGACCCAGTACTTC. It yields the protein CASSSSSGTLETQYF. This chain links TRBV5-4 with TRBJ2-5, with D maybe TRBD1 (6 bases). CDR3 size: 15 residues. V gave up 3 bases and J gave up 5 bases, with 17 bases separating them. Germline CDR1 is SGHNT and CDR2 is YYREEE (reference sequence).

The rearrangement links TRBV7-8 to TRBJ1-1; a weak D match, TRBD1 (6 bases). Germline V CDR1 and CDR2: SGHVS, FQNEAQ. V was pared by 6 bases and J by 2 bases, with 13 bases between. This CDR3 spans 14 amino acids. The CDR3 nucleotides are TGTGCCAGCAGTTTGACCAGGGGTAACACTGAAGCTTTCTTT. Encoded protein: CASSLTRGNTEAFF.

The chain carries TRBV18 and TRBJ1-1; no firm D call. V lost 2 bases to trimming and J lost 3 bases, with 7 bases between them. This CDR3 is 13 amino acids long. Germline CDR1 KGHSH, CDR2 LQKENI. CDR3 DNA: TGTGCCAGCTCACCAGCACCGGACACTGAAGCTTTCTTT. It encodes CASSPAPDTEAFF.